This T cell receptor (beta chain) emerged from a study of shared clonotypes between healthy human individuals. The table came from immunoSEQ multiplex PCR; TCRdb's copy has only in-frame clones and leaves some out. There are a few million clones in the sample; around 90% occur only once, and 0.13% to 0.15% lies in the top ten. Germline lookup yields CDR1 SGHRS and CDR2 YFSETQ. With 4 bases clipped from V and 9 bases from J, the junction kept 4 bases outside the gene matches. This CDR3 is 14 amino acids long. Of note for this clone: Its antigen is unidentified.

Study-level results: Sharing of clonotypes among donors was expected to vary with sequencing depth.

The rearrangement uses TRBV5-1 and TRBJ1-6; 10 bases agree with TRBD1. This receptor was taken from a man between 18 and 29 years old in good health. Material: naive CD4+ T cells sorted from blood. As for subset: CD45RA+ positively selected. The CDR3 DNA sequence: TGCGCCAGCAGCGCGGGACAGGGGAGTTCACCCCTCCACTTT. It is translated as CASSAGQGSSPLHF. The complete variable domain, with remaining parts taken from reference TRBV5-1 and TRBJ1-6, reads KAGVTQTPRYLIKTRGQQVTLSCSPISGHRSVSWYQQTPGQGLQFLFEYFSETQRNKGNFPGRFSGRQFSNSRSEMNVSTLELGDSALYLCASSAGQGSSPLHFGNGTRLTVT.